The 21 T cell receptor beta chains listed next were all sequenced from one sample in a study of CD8+ T cells in alopecia areata. RNA extraction and reverse transcription yielded cDNA as sequencing template. Using immunoSEQ multiplex PCR, the repertoire was profiled, and TCRdb retains in-frame clones only, with some absent. The table shows around 160,000 clones, with around 50% occurring only once. The sequenced material came from CD4+ T cells sorted from blood. Source of these receptors: a human donor with alopecia areata.

A few counts support this clone. The chain joins TRBV11-2 to TRBJ2-2; D is unclear. The CDR3 has 13 residues. Germline CDR1 SGHAT, CDR2 FQNNGV. Trimming left V 1 base short and J 6 bases short, with 6 bases between. CDR3 coding DNA: TGTGCCAGCAGCTTAGCTAGAGCCGGGGAGCTGTTTTTT. It is translated as CASSLARAGELFF.

The V call is TRBV6-5, the J call TRBJ2-3; D is undetermined. The CDR3 runs to 14 residues. The germline CDR1 and CDR2 sequences are MNHEY and SVGAGI. Trimming left V 8 bases short and J 2 bases short, with 14 bases between. CDR3 loop: CASRTNALTDTQYF. The CDR3 DNA reads TGTGCCAGCCGGACCAACGCCCTCACAGATACGCAGTATTTT.

The gene calls are TRBV29-1 and TRBJ2-1; 13 nucleotides align to TRBD2. The V and J ends lost 6 bases and 6 bases, in that order; junction bases with no gene match: 2. The CDR3 runs to 13 residues. Germline CDR1 reads SQVTM; CDR2 reads ANQGSEA. CDR3 DNA: TGCAGCGTGGGACTAGCGGGACTCAATGAGCAGTTCTTC. The encoded protein is CSVGLAGLNEQFF.

The V call is TRBV5-1, the J call TRBJ2-7, with 11 bases that match TRBD1. Germline CDR1 SGHRS, CDR2 YFSETQ. Germline trimming cut 4 bases from V and 0 bases from J; bases unmatched to any gene: 6. CDR3 length equals 16 residues. The DNA of the CDR3 is TGCGCCAGCAGCCCCGGGACAGGGGGGACCTCCTACGAGCAGTACTTC. It encodes CASSPGTGGTSYEQYF.

This sequence joins TRBV7-9 and TRBJ1-2; 7 bases align to TRBD1. CDR1 is SEHNR and CDR2 is FQNEAQ in the germline V gene (reference sequence). The CDR3 sequence is 14 residues long. Trimming took 8 bases from V and 0 from J; bases not matched to a gene: 6. The CDR3 loop is CASEWDSANYGYTF. The CDR3 nucleotides are TGTGCCAGCGAGTGGGACAGCGCTAACTATGGCTACACCTTC.

This chain joins TRBV5-1 and TRBJ2-1; possible D gene TRBD2, 6 bases. The CDR3 runs 14 residues. The germline V gene has CDR1 SGHRS and CDR2 YFSETQ. V dropped 2 bases and J dropped 7 bases, with 13 bases sitting between them. The CDR3 nucleotides are TGCGCCAGCAGCTTTCTAAGACGGGAGAATGAGCAGTTCTTC. It encodes CASSFLRRENEQFF.

The V gene is TRBV9, the J gene TRBJ2-1; 9 nucleotides match TRBD1. CDR3 length: 12 residues. Germline V gene data show CDR1 as SGDLS and CDR2 as YYNGEE. With V trimmed by 3 bases and J by 15 bases, 7 bases remained unmatched. The DNA for the CDR3 is TGTGCCAGCAGCGAAATACAGGGGGCCCCGTTCTTC. It translates to CASSEIQGAPFF. Full variable domain (rest looked up from reference TRBV9 and TRBJ2-1): DSGVTQTPKHLITATGQRVTLRCSPRSGDLSVYWYQQSLDQGLQFLIQYYNGEERAKGNILERFSAQQFPDLHSELNLSSLELGDSALYFCASSEIQGAPFFGPGTRLTVL.

This chain uses TRBV7-2 with TRBJ2-5; weak D call: TRBD2 (6 bases). Germline V gives CDR1 SGHTA, CDR2 FQGNSA. The V end was cut by 1 base, the J end by 5 bases, with 14 bases between. CDR3 length: 15 residues. CDR3 in DNA: TGTGCCAGCAGCTTAGAAAGGAGGGCCGCGGAGACCCAGTACTTC. Translation: CASSLERRAAETQYF.

CDR3 DNA: TGCGCCAGCAGCCTAGACTTCAGAGACGCTTTCTTT. Its translation is CASSLDFRDAFF. The chain couples TRBV5-1 to TRBJ1-1; D gene unclear. The CDR3 runs 12 residues. Trimming shortened V by 4 bases and J by 11 bases, and 15 bases separated the two germline ends. The germline gives CDR1 SGHRS, CDR2 YFSETQ. Together with reference TRBV5-1 and TRBJ1-1, the CDR3 gives the full variable domain: KAGVTQTPRYLIKTRGQQVTLSCSPISGHRSVSWYQQTPGQGLQFLFEYFSETQRNKGNFPGRFSGRQFSNSRSEMNVSTLELGDSALYLCASSLDFRDAFFGQGTRLTVV.

V is TRBV28 and J is TRBJ1-3; perhaps TRBD1 as D (5 bases). This CDR3 has 16 amino acids. Trimming stripped 5 bases from V and 2 bases from J, with 16 bases between. Germline CDR1 MDHEN, CDR2 SYDVKM. In DNA form, the CDR3 reads TGTGCCAGCAGTCGCCCCACCCAGGGACCTGGAAACACCATATATTTT. The encoded protein is CASSRPTQGPGNTIYF.

This clone has only a few counts. The V and J genes are TRBV19 and TRBJ2-3, with 8 positions matching TRBD2. CDR3 size: 14 residues. The V and J ends lost 5 bases and 4 bases, in that order; junction bases with no gene match: 5. The germline CDR1 and CDR2 sequences are LNHDA and SQIVND (reference sequence). DNA of the CDR3: TGTGCCAGTAGTCGGCGGGAGGTCCCAGATACGCAGTATTTT. It translates to CASSRREVPDTQYF.

This clone was counted once. This chain connects TRBV25-1 to TRBJ2-5; TRBD1 might be the D (6 bases). Trimming took 3 bases from V and 4 from J, leaving 15 bases between them. Looked up from germline, CDR1 is MGHDK and CDR2 is SYGVNS. The CDR3 spans 15 residues. This CDR3 reads CASSDPRQASETQYF. In DNA form, the CDR3 reads TGTGCCAGCAGTGACCCAAGACAGGCATCAGAGACCCAGTACTTC.

This clone was observed a handful of times. The chain employs TRBV29-1 and TRBJ2-7; no definite D call. Between the trimmed V and J ends, which lost 0 bases and 0 bases, there was a span of 9 bases. Germline CDR1 reads SQVTM; CDR2 reads ANQGSEA. The CDR3 contains 14 residues. The CDR3 bases are TGCAGCGTTGAAGATTGGAAGGGCTCCTACGAGCAGTACTTC. Translation: CSVEDWKGSYEQYF.

The chain recombines TRBV2 with TRBJ1-2; D gene unclear. V was cut by 8 bases and J by 3 bases, with 1 base left in between. CDR1 SNHLY and CDR2 FYNNEI come from the germline V gene. The CDR3 has 9 residues. The CDR3 bases are TGTGCCAGCGACTATGGCTACACCTTC. Translation gives CASDYGYTF. Based on the CDR3 plus reference TRBV2 and TRBJ1-2, the full variable domain is EPEVTQTPSHQVTQMGQEVILRCVPISNHLYFYWYRQILGQKVEFLVSFYNNEISEKSEIFDDQFSVERPDGSNFTLKIRSTKLEDSAMYFCASDYGYTFGSGTRLTVV.

The chain uses TRBV27 and TRBJ1-2, with D perhaps matching TRBD1 (6 bases). The CDR3 covers 13 residues. Trimming left V 6 bases short and J 4 bases short, with 12 bases between. Germline V gene data show CDR1 as MNHEY and CDR2 as SMNVEV (reference sequence). The CDR3, as DNA: TGTGCCAGCAGCCCGGACAGAGTCTATGGCTACACCTTC. It is translated as CASSPDRVYGYTF.

The rearrangement uses TRBV27 and TRBJ2-5; D is ambiguous. V lost 2 bases to trimming and J lost 1 base, with 17 bases between them. CDR3 length equals 17 residues. Germline values: CDR1 MNHEY, CDR2 SMNVEV (reference sequence). DNA of the CDR3: TGTGCCAGCAGTTTACGGCAGCACTCACGCGTCCAAGAGACCCAGTACTTC. Residues: CASSLRQHSRVQETQYF.

This clone was found once. CDR3 nucleotide sequence: TGTGCCAGCAGACCCGGTAAGGGCAGGGACTCGTTCGGTAACCCCGCTTTCTTT. It yields the protein CASRPGKGRDSFGNPAFF. The chain combines TRBV11-2 with TRBJ1-1; D may be TRBD1 (5 bases). This CDR3 is built from 18 residues. Trimming removed 6 bases from V and 11 bases from J, with 34 bases in between. CDR1 and CDR2 (germline): SGHAT, FQNNGV.

There are a few counts of this clone. V usage is TRBV7-9 and J usage is TRBJ2-5; the match to TRBD2 covers 9 bases. The CDR3 loop spans 14 amino acids. Looked up from germline, CDR1 is SEHNR and CDR2 is FQNEAQ (reference sequence). V was clipped by 5 bases and J by 5 bases; unmatched bases: 6. CDR3 nucleotides: TGTGCCAGCAGCATCTATAGCGGGAGTGAGACCCAGTACTTC. As protein: CASSIYSGSETQYF.

In this sample, this clone turned up a few times. This chain uses TRBV19 with TRBJ1-1; TRBD1 matches at 7 bases. Per germline, CDR1 LNHDA and CDR2 SQIVND (reference sequence). CDR3 length equals 15 residues. Trimming cost V 6 bases and J 3 bases; bases outside gene matches: 10. CDR3 sequence reads: CASREEGARDTEAFF. CDR3 nucleotides: TGTGCCAGTAGAGAAGAGGGGGCGCGTGACACTGAAGCTTTCTTT.

V usage is TRBV9 and J usage is TRBJ2-7; 7 nucleotides match TRBD1. The CDR3 extends over 14 amino acids. V dropped 3 bases and J dropped 5; count of bases not matched to a gene: 8. From germline, CDR1 is SGDLS and CDR2 YYNGEE. In DNA form, the CDR3 reads TGTGCCAGCAGCGCCCGGGACAGCTTCCACGAGCAGTACTTC. It translates to CASSARDSFHEQYF. Full variable domain (outside the CDR3, taken from reference TRBV9 and TRBJ2-7): DSGVTQTPKHLITATGQRVTLRCSPRSGDLSVYWYQQSLDQGLQFLIQYYNGEERAKGNILERFSAQQFPDLHSELNLSSLELGDSALYFCASSARDSFHEQYFGPGTRLTVT.

In this sample, this clone turned up a few times. The chain links TRBV7-9 to TRBJ2-7; 10 bases match TRBD2. The CDR3 is 15 residues long. V was pared by 3 bases and J by 1 base, with 3 bases of the junction left unmatched. Germline-derived CDR1 and CDR2 are SEHNR and FQNEAQ (reference sequence). CDR3 DNA: TGTGCCAGCAGCTTTCGACTAGCGGGTTCCTACGAGCAGTACTTC. It encodes CASSFRLAGSYEQYF.